This entry is about one T cell receptor (beta chain). Its cognate antigen is unknown. TCRdb re-called the 5' RACE reads with MiXCR, one entry per CDR3 protein. The sample holds 120,000 or so distinct CDR3 sequences, 15% seen once. The CDR3 has 15 residues. The V gene lost 7 bases and the J gene lost 1 base, with 16 bases spanning the gap. The record originates from a study of T cells after yellow fever vaccination. The study's findings and limits: Clonotypes appearing in both CD4 and CD8 compartments existed, and their share was small. A weaker secondary response peaked on day 5, the primary on day 15.

This sequence was found in a man aged 18 to 29 who received the YFV17D yellow fever vaccine. The sequencing here drew on CD8+ T cells sorted from PBMCs, taken 5 days after the yellow fever booster vaccination. J is TRBJ2-5 and V is TRBV12-3 or TRBV12-4, with D perhaps matching TRBD2 (5 bases). Here the CDR3 DNA reads TGTGCCAGCACCGGAGGCCCCATAGGCCAAGAGACCCAGTACTTC. It specifies CASTGGPIGQETQYF.